These T cell receptor beta chains were read from a single sample in a study of blood T cell repertoires in COVID-19. Repertoires were generated with immunoSEQ multiplex PCR, while TCRdb's copy carries only in-frame clones and drops some. The data hold 200,000 to 250,000 clones, with approximately 83% observed a single time. The sequencing sample was made of PBMCs or T cells enriched from blood (not recorded which). The receptors derive from a woman aged 60 to 75 who had recovered from COVID-19. Each CDR3 is given with its conserved first and last residue. A D gene is named only where the DNA matches it firmly. Some rows have no size entry. The others give once, few or many, or a class for an expanded clone.

abundance	v_gene	j_gene	d_gene	len	CDR3nt	CDR3aa
NA	TRBV27	TRBJ2-7	TRBD1	14	TGTGCCAGCACGACTACAGGGGGCAGCTACGAGCAGTACTTC	CASTTTGGSYEQYF
NA	TRBV6-1	TRBJ2-2	TRBD1	15	TGTGCCAGCAGTGAGGGACAGGGTTGGGCCGGGGAGCTGTTTTTT	CASSEGQGWAGELFF
NA	TRBV4-2	TRBJ1-4	TRBD1	15	TGTGCCAGCAGCCAGGGAGGGGACAGGGTTGAAGGACTGTTTTTT	CASSQGGDRVEGLFF
NA	TRBV19	TRBJ1-1	TRBD1	16	TGTGCCAGTAGTCCCCCACCGGGACAGCTGAACACTGAAGCTTTCTTT	CASSPPPGQLNTEAFF
NA	TRBV2	TRBJ1-5	NA	14	TGTGCCAGCACGGCTAGAGGAGGGAATCAGCCCCAGCATTTT	CASTARGGNQPQHF
NA	TRBV2	TRBJ1-1	TRBD1	14	TGTGCCAGCAAGGATGGACAGGGCCACACTGAAGCTTTCTTT	CASKDGQGHTEAFF
NA	TRBV7-2	TRBJ2-3	NA	11	TGTGCCAGCACCTCCACAGATACGCAGTATTTT	CASTSTDTQYF
NA	TRBV24-1	TRBJ1-2	NA	11	TGTGCCACCTCCGGCGGGAATGGCTACACCTTC	CATSGGNGYTF
once	TRBV19	TRBJ1-3	TRBD1	16	TGTGCCAGTAGTCCCCGGGACAGGGATTTTGGAAACACCATATATTTT	CASSPRDRDFGNTIYF
NA	TRBV18	TRBJ1-2	NA	14	TGTGCCAGCTCCGCCCGCGGGGGCGATGGAGGCTACACCTTC	CASSARGGDGGYTF
once	TRBV19	TRBJ2-6	NA	14	TGTGCCAGTAGACAGGGCTCTGGGGCCAACGTCCTGACTTTC	CASRQGSGANVLTF
NA	TRBV9	TRBJ2-4	NA	15	TGTGCCAGCAGCGTGGGCGGGGAAGCCAAAAACATTCAGTACTTC	CASSVGGEAKNIQYF
NA	TRBV9	TRBJ1-2	NA	14	TGTGCCAGCAGCGTTCTCTCCGGGTTCTATGGCTACACCTTC	CASSVLSGFYGYTF
NA	TRBV11-2	TRBJ1-6	NA	13	TGTGCCAGCAGCTTGATAGAAAATTCACCCCTCCACTTT	CASSLIENSPLHF
NA	TRBV10-3	TRBJ2-7	TRBD1	15	TGTGCCATCAGGCCCCCGGGACAGGGGGGCTACGAGCAGTACTTC	CAIRPPGQGGYEQYF
NA	TRBV20-1	TRBJ2-7	NA	13	TGCAGTGCTAGTCCCAGGTACTCCTACGAGCAGTACTTC	CSASPRYSYEQYF
NA	TRBV19	TRBJ1-2	NA	16	TGTGCCAGTAGTAGCCGGCGGGACCTAGCTAACTATGGCTACACCTTC	CASSSRRDLANYGYTF
NA	TRBV5-1	TRBJ1-5	NA	15	TGCGCCAGCAGCCTGGATGGGAGTAGCAATCAGCCCCAGCATTTT	CASSLDGSSNQPQHF
NA	TRBV15	TRBJ2-7	TRBD2	14	TGTGCCACCAGCAGAGGGGAGGGGACCTACGAGCAGTACTTC	CATSRGEGTYEQYF
NA	TRBV7-2	TRBJ1-4	NA	15	TGTGCCAGCAGCCAAAGGGGGACAACTAATGAAAAACTGTTTTTT	CASSQRGTTNEKLFF
NA	TRBV10-3	TRBJ2-7	TRBD2	17	TGTGCCATCAGTGAGTCGAAGGCTAGCGGGGACCCCTACGAGCAGTACTTC	CAISESKASGDPYEQYF
NA	TRBV7-9	TRBJ2-2	NA	16	TGTGCCAGCAGCTCCTCGACAGGGAGGTTCACCGGGGAGCTGTTTTTT	CASSSSTGRFTGELFF
NA	TRBV7-2	TRBJ2-5	NA	15	TGTGCCAGCAGTTACGCGGGGACTGCACAAGAGACCCAGTACTTC	CASSYAGTAQETQYF
NA	TRBV25-1	TRBJ1-6	NA	15	TGTGCCAGCAGTGCTCGGACAGACGTTAATTCACCCCTCCACTTT	CASSARTDVNSPLHF
NA	TRBV6-5	TRBJ1-3	NA	12	TGTGCCAGCATCTCGAGTGGAAACACCATATATTTT	CASISSGNTIYF
NA	TRBV19	TRBJ2-3	TRBD2	20	TGTGCCAGTAGTCGCCAGCTAGCGGGTCTCTCCCCCATCGCGGCAGATACGCAGTATTTT	CASSRQLAGLSPIAADTQYF
NA	TRBV5-4	TRBJ2-1	NA	11	TGTGCCAGCGACCGGGGAGGCGAGCAGTTCTTC	CASDRGGEQFF
few	TRBV1	TRBJ2-4	NA	17	TGCACCAGCAGCCAAGAGGGACAGTCGCTAGCCAAAAACATTCAGTACTTC	CTSSQEGQSLAKNIQYF
NA	TRBV11-3	TRBJ2-5	TRBD1	16	TGTGCCAGCAGCCCCGGGACAGCCTCACAGATGGAGACCCAGTACTTC	CASSPGTASQMETQYF
few	TRBV2	TRBJ1-5	NA	13	TGTGCCAGCAAAGGCAGGGTGGATCAGCCCCAGCATTTT	CASKGRVDQPQHF
NA	TRBV5-5	TRBJ1-2	TRBD1	15	TGTGCCAGCAGCCTTGACCGGGACAGGGGTTATGGCTACACCTTC	CASSLDRDRGYGYTF
NA	TRBV4-1	TRBJ2-5	TRBD1	15	TGCGCCAGCAGCCAAGTGGGACAGGGGGCAGAGACCCAGTACTTC	CASSQVGQGAETQYF
NA	TRBV7-3	TRBJ1-1	NA	14	TGTGCCAGCAGCCCACGGGGTATTCACACTGAAGCTTTCTTT	CASSPRGIHTEAFF
once	TRBV7-2	TRBJ2-1	NA	13	TGTGCCAGCAGCTTAGCGAGGGCGACCGAGCAGTTCTTC	CASSLARATEQFF
NA	TRBV27	TRBJ2-1	TRBD1	16	TGTGCCAGCAGTCTTTGGTCCTCCCCAGGGGGCAATGAGCAGTTCTTC	CASSLWSSPGGNEQFF
NA	TRBV6-5	TRBJ1-6	NA	14	TGTGCCAGCAGCACAGATCGAAGGTGGTCACCCCTCCACTTT	CASSTDRRWSPLHF
NA	TRBV12-3/TRBV12-4	TRBJ1-2	NA	13	TGTGCCAGCAGTTTGGCCGGGGGGTATGGCTACACCTTC	CASSLAGGYGYTF
NA	TRBV18	TRBJ2-7	TRBD1	15	TGTGCCAGCTCACCCGGGACAGGGGCTTCCTACGAGCAGTACTTC	CASSPGTGASYEQYF
once	TRBV5-6	TRBJ1-2	NA	13	TGTGCCAGCAGCATGGACGGGGGCTATGGCTACACCTTC	CASSMDGGYGYTF
NA	TRBV7-9	TRBJ2-1	TRBD1	16	TGTGCCAGCAGCTTAGCGCGGGACAGGGACCACAATGAGCAGTTCTTC	CASSLARDRDHNEQFF
once	TRBV7-2	TRBJ2-3	TRBD2	16	TGTGCCAGCAGCTTAGGAGCGGGAGGCCGCACAGATACGCAGTATTTT	CASSLGAGGRTDTQYF
NA	TRBV19	TRBJ1-2	NA	14	TGTGCCAGTAGGGAGGGGAAGAGGGACTATGGCTACACCTTC	CASREGKRDYGYTF
few	TRBV5-1	TRBJ2-5	TRBD2	16	TGCGCCAGCACGAATCTCGGGCGGGAGGGAACAGAGACCCAGTACTTC	CASTNLGREGTETQYF
NA	TRBV4-3	TRBJ2-2	TRBD2	17	TGCGCCAGCAGCCAAGATACCGGGGGGGGCCGCACCGGGGAGCTGTTTTTT	CASSQDTGGGRTGELFF
once	TRBV5-1	TRBJ2-1	TRBD2	16	TGCGCCAGCAGCTACGCCCTACTAGCGGAAGTTTCTGAGCAGTTCTTC	CASSYALLAEVSEQFF
NA	TRBV5-4	TRBJ2-3	TRBD2	16	TGTGCCAGCAGCTTGGCCGGGAGGGGTTCCGCAGATACGCAGTATTTT	CASSLAGRGSADTQYF
NA	TRBV7-7	TRBJ2-1	TRBD2	15	TGTGCCAGCAGCCTCACTAGCGAATACCACAATGAGCAGTTCTTC	CASSLTSEYHNEQFF
NA	TRBV5-5	TRBJ2-5	TRBD2	17	TGTGCCAGCAGCTCCTTCAAGACTAGCCTCTGGGGAGAGACCCGGTACTTC	CASSSFKTSLWGETRYF
NA	TRBV6-4	TRBJ1-2	NA	13	TGTGCCAGCAGTGACTCGGCAGGGCTTGGCTACACCTTC	CASSDSAGLGYTF
NA	TRBV18	TRBJ1-3	TRBD1	15	TGTGCCAGCTCACCGCCCGGGACAGGGAGGAACACCATATATTTT	CASSPPGTGRNTIYF
NA	TRBV5-1	TRBJ2-7	NA	13	TGCGCCAGCAGCTCCCCGGCGGCCTACGAGCAGTACTTC	CASSSPAAYEQYF
NA	TRBV12-3/TRBV12-4	TRBJ2-7	NA	13	TGTGCCAGCAGTTGGGCAGGAACCTACGAGCAGTACTTC	CASSWAGTYEQYF
NA	TRBV21-1	TRBJ2-2	NA	16	TGTGCCAGCAGCAAAGCACAGGGGTTGAACACCGGGGAGCTGTTTTTT	CASSKAQGLNTGELFF
NA	TRBV5-1	TRBJ1-1	NA	13	TGCGCCAGCAAGGAACAGCTGAACACTGAAGCTTTCTTT	CASKEQLNTEAFF
NA	TRBV4-1	TRBJ2-3	NA	16	TGCGCCAGCAGCCAAGATATCACTAGCTATGCCCCTACGCAGTATTTT	CASSQDITSYAPTQYF
NA	TRBV20-1	TRBJ2-1	NA	12	TGCAGTGCTAGTTTGAGATTCAATGAGCAGTTCTTC	CSASLRFNEQFF
few	TRBV19	TRBJ1-2	NA	15	TGTGCCAGTAGTATCTCGGTGTGGGGGCACTATGGCTACACCTTC	CASSISVWGHYGYTF
few	TRBV7-2	TRBJ1-6	NA	14	TGTGCCAGCAGCCCCGGTCGGGGTTATTCACCCCTCCACTTT	CASSPGRGYSPLHF
NA	TRBV19	TRBJ1-2	NA	13	TGTGCCAGTACTCCCGGCAGGGACTATGGCTACACCTTC	CASTPGRDYGYTF
NA	TRBV7-8	TRBJ1-1	TRBD1	14	TGTGCCAGCAGCAACAGGGGCAACCCAGCTGAAGCTTTCTTT	CASSNRGNPAEAFF